These T cell receptor beta chains were read from a single sample in a study of T-cell memory formation after mild COVID-19. MiXCR, applied by TCRdb to the 5' RACE reads, yields one record per CDR3 protein. Of about 110,000 distinct CDR3 sequences in the sample, roughly 12% were seen once. The sequenced sample was PBMCs or a T cell subset sorted from them (not recorded which). These receptors were taken from an adult woman who had mild COVID-19 (a few samples of this study predate the infection). Cell type and time point are not known. Both conserved end residues are part of each CDR3. The D gene is left open where the match is weak. Clone sizes are given selectively: once, few, many, or a class where the clone is expanded.

d_call j_call v_call clone_size cdr3_aa cdr3_nt
. TRBJ2-3 TRBV6-6 few CASMRDTQYF TGTGCCAGCATGCGGGATACGCAGTATTTT
TRBD2 TRBJ2-5 TRBV10-3 medium-sized CATVGGVAGTGETQYF TGTGCCACCGTAGGTGGGGTAGCGGGAACCGGAGAGACCCAGTACTTC
TRBD2 TRBJ2-1 TRBV7-9 few CASSPPVGAGNYEQFF TGTGCCAGCAGCCCCCCGGTGGGAGCGGGAAACTATGAGCAGTTCTTC
TRBD1 TRBJ1-2 TRBV19 few CASISATDRVVNGYTF TGTGCCAGTATTTCGGCGACGGACAGGGTTGTTAATGGCTACACCTTC
. TRBJ2-7 TRBV2 few CASGERVWHEQYF TGTGCCAGCGGAGAGAGGGTTTGGCACGAGCAGTACTTC
. TRBJ1-5 TRBV12-3/TRBV12-4 . CASSSPRVGNQPQHF TGTGCCAGCAGTTCACCCAGGGTAGGCAATCAGCCCCAGCATTTT
TRBD2 TRBJ2-1 TRBV7-8 . CASGRADNEQFF TGTGCCAGCGGGAGGGCCGACAATGAGCAGTTCTTC
. TRBJ2-7 TRBV5-1 few CASSQTVGSYEQYF TGCGCCAGCAGCCAGACCGTTGGGTCCTACGAGCAGTACTTC
. TRBJ1-2 TRBV6-5 few CASSYSGSRLYGYTF TGTGCCAGCAGTTACAGCGGGTCCCGCCTCTATGGCTACACCTTC
TRBD1 TRBJ1-2 TRBV7-9 few CASSLPDKGQGTGYTF TGTGCCAGCAGCCTCCCCGACAAGGGACAGGGTACTGGCTACACCTTC
. TRBJ2-1 TRBV12-3/TRBV12-4 . CASSLWDPDNEQFF TGTGCCAGCAGTTTGTGGGACCCTGACAATGAGCAGTTCTTC
TRBD1 TRBJ1-2 TRBV20-1 few CSARDRQGGGYGYTF TGCAGTGCTAGAGACCGACAGGGAGGCGGCTATGGCTACACCTTC
. TRBJ2-7 TRBV27 . CASSAGRSYEQYF TGTGCCAGCAGTGCAGGACGATCCTACGAGCAGTACTTC
TRBD1 TRBJ1-2 TRBV25-1 . CASSDPGGGYTF TGTGCCAGCAGTGACCCAGGGGGAGGCTACACCTTC
TRBD1 TRBJ2-7 TRBV5-1 . CASSLGTGGNEQYF TGCGCCAGCAGCTTGGGGACAGGGGGCAACGAGCAGTACTTC
. TRBJ1-1 TRBV19 few CASGGAEAFF TGTGCCAGTGGGGGAGCTGAAGCTTTCTTT
. TRBJ1-5 TRBV7-2 few CASSPGTGNQPQHF TGTGCCAGCAGCCCCGGGACCGGAAATCAGCCCCAGCATTTT
. TRBJ2-2 TRBV20-1 . CSANSRVMARGTGELFF TGCAGTGCTAACTCCCGCGTGATGGCTCGAGGCACCGGGGAGCTGTTTTTT
. TRBJ2-2 TRBV4-3 few CASSQGASFTGELFF TGCGCCAGCAGCCAAGGGGCCTCCTTCACCGGGGAGCTGTTTTTT
TRBD2 TRBJ2-1 TRBV4-2 many CASSQNNAGGPINEQFF TGTGCCAGCAGCCAAAATAATGCGGGAGGGCCAATCAATGAGCAGTTCTTC
. TRBJ1-2 TRBV19 . CASSIGDLLTF TGTGCCAGTAGTATAGGGGATCTTCTTACCTTC
. TRBJ2-5 TRBV12-3/TRBV12-4 . CASSYNLYQETQYF TGTGCCAGCAGTTATAACTTGTACCAAGAGACCCAGTACTTC
. TRBJ2-3 TRBV12-3/TRBV12-4 many CASSPYPGPGNHTQYF TGTGCCAGCAGTCCCTACCCGGGACCCGGGAATCATACGCAGTATTTT
TRBD2 TRBJ2-2 TRBV3-1 . CASSPYSGLAGVRGTGELFF TGTGCCAGCAGTCCCTACTCCGGACTAGCGGGGGTCCGGGGCACCGGGGAGCTGTTTTTT
TRBD2 TRBJ2-3 TRBV19 few CASSRLAGAPTDTQYF TGTGCCAGTAGCCGACTAGCGGGAGCTCCCACAGATACGCAGTATTTT
TRBD1 TRBJ2-7 TRBV5-6 . CASSLDGTGGGPLGEQYF TGTGCCAGCAGCTTGGACGGGACAGGTGGGGGACCTTTAGGCGAGCAGTACTTC
. TRBJ2-7 TRBV20-1 many CSARDQGSAVDEQYF TGCAGTGCTAGAGATCAAGGTAGTGCAGTGGACGAGCAGTACTTC
. TRBJ2-7 TRBV3-1 few CASSQSYYPYEQYF TGTGCCAGCAGCCAGTCGTACTACCCATACGAGCAGTACTTC
. TRBJ1-1 TRBV27 . CASSRSAAEAFF TGTGCCAGCAGTAGGTCCGCGGCTGAAGCTTTCTTT
. TRBJ2-1 TRBV7-8 few CASSLEPLSMIEQFF TGTGCCAGCAGCTTAGAGCCGCTTAGTATGATTGAGCAGTTCTTC
TRBD2 TRBJ2-1 TRBV20-1 many CSARDNGLAGANYYNEQFF TGCAGTGCTAGAGATAACGGACTAGCGGGAGCGAACTATTACAATGAGCAGTTCTTC
. TRBJ1-5 TRBV6-1 few CASSEAYSNQPQHF TGTGCCAGCAGTGAGGCCTATAGCAATCAGCCCCAGCATTTT
. TRBJ2-1 TRBV4-3 many CASSQDRGTDYNEQFF TGCGCCAGCAGCCAAGATCGGGGGACAGACTACAATGAGCAGTTCTTC
. TRBJ1-6 TRBV3-1 few CASSQDTESSYNSPLHF TGTGCCAGCAGCCAAGATACGGAAAGCTCCTATAATTCACCCCTCCACTTT
. TRBJ2-7 TRBV4-1 . CASSQGTGFAEQYF TGCGCCAGCAGCCAAGGTACAGGGTTCGCCGAGCAGTACTTC
. TRBJ2-2 TRBV20-1 . CSAIYTGELFF TGCAGTGCCATCTACACCGGGGAGCTGTTTTTT
. TRBJ2-5 TRBV3-1 . CASSQEDSSETQYF TGTGCCAGCAGCCAAGAAGATAGCAGTGAGACCCAGTACTTC
. TRBJ2-7 TRBV9 many CASSSQDYEQYF TGTGCCAGCAGCTCACAAGACTACGAGCAGTACTTC
TRBD2 TRBJ2-1 TRBV9 few CASSARLAEYNEQFF TGTGCCAGCAGCGCCCGACTAGCGGAATACAATGAGCAGTTCTTC
. TRBJ2-7 TRBV12-3/TRBV12-4 many CASAYPGRGEQYF TGTGCCAGCGCCTATCCGGGGCGGGGCGAGCAGTACTTC
TRBD2 TRBJ2-1 TRBV20-1 many CSGSSGETNEQFF TGCAGTGGGTCTAGCGGGGAAACCAATGAGCAGTTCTTC
TRBD2 TRBJ2-1 TRBV6-2/TRBV6-3 few CASGTSGSFNEQFF TGTGCCAGCGGGACTAGCGGGAGTTTCAATGAGCAGTTCTTC
. TRBJ1-1 TRBV12-3/TRBV12-4 few CASSLLGEDTEAFF TGTGCCAGCAGTTTATTGGGGGAGGACACTGAAGCTTTCTTT
. TRBJ2-1 TRBV19 few CASSIGGDEQFF TGTGCCAGTAGTATTGGTGGGGATGAGCAGTTCTTC
TRBD2 TRBJ2-3 TRBV7-6 . CASSQGTSGKADTQYF TGTGCCAGCAGCCAAGGGACTAGCGGGAAGGCAGATACGCAGTATTTT
. TRBJ2-7 TRBV12-3/TRBV12-4 . CASSKTVSYEQYF TGTGCCAGCAGCAAGACGGTCTCCTACGAGCAGTACTTC
TRBD1 TRBJ2-7 TRBV5-6 few CASSSTGGYEQYF TGTGCCAGCAGCTCGACAGGGGGCTACGAGCAGTACTTC
. TRBJ2-5 TRBV5-1 . CASSLKHQETQYF TGCGCCAGCAGCTTGAAACACCAAGAGACCCAGTACTTC
. TRBJ2-3 TRBV30 few CAWSLGPLSTDTQYF TGTGCCTGGAGCCTCGGACCGCTTAGCACAGATACGCAGTATTTT
. TRBJ1-1 TRBV20-1 once CSARDLGGTEAFF TGCAGTGCTAGAGATCTAGGGGGCACTGAAGCTTTCTTT
TRBD1 TRBJ2-3 TRBV5-1 . CASSLVSVTGAAEWADTQYF TGCGCCAGCAGCTTGGTATCGGTGACAGGGGCTGCCGAATGGGCAGATACGCAGTATTTT
TRBD2 TRBJ2-7 TRBV18 . CASSRTGGGPELAGVYEQYF TGTGCCAGCTCTCGAACAGGGGGCGGTCCGGAACTAGCGGGAGTGTACGAGCAGTACTTC
TRBD2 TRBJ2-1 TRBV11-2 . CASSLGWLAGVADEQFF TGTGCCAGCAGCTTAGGATGGTTAGCGGGAGTTGCGGATGAGCAGTTCTTC
TRBD1 TRBJ2-3 TRBV4-3 . CASSQRTGYQGDTQYF TGCGCCAGCAGCCAGAGGACAGGTTACCAGGGAGATACGCAGTATTTT
. TRBJ2-7 TRBV4-2 few CASSQARDVDEQYF TGTGCCAGCAGCCAAGCCCGAGATGTCGACGAGCAGTACTTC